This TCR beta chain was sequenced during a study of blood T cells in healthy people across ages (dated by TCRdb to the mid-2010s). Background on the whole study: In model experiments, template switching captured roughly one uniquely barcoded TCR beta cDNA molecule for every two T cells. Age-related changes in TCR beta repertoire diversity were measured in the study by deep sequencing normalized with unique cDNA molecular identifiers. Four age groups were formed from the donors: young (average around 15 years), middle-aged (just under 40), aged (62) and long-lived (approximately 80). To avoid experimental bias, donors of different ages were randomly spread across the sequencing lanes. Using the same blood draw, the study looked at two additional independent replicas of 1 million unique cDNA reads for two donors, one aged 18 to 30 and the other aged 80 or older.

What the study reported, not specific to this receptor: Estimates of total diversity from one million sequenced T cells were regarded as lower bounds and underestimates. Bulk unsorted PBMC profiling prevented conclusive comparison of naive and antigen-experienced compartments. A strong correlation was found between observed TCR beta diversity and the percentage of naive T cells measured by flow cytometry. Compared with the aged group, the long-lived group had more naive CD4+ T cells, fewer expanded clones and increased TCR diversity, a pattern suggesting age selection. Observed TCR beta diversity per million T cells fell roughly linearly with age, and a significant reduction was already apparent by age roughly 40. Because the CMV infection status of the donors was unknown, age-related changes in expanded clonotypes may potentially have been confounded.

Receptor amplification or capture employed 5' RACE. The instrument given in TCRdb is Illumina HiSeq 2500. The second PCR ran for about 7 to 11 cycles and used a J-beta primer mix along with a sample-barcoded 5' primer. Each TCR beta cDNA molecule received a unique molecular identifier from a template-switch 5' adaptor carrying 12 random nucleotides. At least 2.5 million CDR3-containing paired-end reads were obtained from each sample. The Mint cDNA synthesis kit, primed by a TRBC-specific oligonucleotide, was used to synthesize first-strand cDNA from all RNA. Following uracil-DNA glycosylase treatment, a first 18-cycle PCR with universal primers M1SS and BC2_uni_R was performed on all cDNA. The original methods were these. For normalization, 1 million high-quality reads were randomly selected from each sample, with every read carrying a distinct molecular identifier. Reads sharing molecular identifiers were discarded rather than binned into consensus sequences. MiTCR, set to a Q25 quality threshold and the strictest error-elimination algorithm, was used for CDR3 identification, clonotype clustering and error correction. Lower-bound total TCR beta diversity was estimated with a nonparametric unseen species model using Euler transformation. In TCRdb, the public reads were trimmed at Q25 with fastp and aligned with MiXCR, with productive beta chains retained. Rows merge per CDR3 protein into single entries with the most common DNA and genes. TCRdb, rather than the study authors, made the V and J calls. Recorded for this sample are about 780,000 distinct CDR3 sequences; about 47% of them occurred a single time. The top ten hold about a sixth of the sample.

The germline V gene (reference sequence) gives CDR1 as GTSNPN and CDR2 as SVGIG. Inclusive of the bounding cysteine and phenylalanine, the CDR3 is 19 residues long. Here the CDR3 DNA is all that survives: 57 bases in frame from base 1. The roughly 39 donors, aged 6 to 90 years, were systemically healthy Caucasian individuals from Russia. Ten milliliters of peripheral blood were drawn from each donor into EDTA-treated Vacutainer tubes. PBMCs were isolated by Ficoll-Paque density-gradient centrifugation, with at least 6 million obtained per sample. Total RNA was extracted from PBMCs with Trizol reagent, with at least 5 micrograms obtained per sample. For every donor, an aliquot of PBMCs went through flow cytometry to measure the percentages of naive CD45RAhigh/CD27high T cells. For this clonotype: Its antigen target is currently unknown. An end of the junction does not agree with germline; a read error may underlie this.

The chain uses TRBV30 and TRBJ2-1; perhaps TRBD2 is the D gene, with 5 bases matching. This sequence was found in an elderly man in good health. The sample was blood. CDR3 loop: CAWSVRVGVRHSSYNERFF. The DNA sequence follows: TGTGCCTGGAGTGTGAGGGTGGGAGTGCGTCATAGCTCCTACAATGAGCGGTTCTTC.